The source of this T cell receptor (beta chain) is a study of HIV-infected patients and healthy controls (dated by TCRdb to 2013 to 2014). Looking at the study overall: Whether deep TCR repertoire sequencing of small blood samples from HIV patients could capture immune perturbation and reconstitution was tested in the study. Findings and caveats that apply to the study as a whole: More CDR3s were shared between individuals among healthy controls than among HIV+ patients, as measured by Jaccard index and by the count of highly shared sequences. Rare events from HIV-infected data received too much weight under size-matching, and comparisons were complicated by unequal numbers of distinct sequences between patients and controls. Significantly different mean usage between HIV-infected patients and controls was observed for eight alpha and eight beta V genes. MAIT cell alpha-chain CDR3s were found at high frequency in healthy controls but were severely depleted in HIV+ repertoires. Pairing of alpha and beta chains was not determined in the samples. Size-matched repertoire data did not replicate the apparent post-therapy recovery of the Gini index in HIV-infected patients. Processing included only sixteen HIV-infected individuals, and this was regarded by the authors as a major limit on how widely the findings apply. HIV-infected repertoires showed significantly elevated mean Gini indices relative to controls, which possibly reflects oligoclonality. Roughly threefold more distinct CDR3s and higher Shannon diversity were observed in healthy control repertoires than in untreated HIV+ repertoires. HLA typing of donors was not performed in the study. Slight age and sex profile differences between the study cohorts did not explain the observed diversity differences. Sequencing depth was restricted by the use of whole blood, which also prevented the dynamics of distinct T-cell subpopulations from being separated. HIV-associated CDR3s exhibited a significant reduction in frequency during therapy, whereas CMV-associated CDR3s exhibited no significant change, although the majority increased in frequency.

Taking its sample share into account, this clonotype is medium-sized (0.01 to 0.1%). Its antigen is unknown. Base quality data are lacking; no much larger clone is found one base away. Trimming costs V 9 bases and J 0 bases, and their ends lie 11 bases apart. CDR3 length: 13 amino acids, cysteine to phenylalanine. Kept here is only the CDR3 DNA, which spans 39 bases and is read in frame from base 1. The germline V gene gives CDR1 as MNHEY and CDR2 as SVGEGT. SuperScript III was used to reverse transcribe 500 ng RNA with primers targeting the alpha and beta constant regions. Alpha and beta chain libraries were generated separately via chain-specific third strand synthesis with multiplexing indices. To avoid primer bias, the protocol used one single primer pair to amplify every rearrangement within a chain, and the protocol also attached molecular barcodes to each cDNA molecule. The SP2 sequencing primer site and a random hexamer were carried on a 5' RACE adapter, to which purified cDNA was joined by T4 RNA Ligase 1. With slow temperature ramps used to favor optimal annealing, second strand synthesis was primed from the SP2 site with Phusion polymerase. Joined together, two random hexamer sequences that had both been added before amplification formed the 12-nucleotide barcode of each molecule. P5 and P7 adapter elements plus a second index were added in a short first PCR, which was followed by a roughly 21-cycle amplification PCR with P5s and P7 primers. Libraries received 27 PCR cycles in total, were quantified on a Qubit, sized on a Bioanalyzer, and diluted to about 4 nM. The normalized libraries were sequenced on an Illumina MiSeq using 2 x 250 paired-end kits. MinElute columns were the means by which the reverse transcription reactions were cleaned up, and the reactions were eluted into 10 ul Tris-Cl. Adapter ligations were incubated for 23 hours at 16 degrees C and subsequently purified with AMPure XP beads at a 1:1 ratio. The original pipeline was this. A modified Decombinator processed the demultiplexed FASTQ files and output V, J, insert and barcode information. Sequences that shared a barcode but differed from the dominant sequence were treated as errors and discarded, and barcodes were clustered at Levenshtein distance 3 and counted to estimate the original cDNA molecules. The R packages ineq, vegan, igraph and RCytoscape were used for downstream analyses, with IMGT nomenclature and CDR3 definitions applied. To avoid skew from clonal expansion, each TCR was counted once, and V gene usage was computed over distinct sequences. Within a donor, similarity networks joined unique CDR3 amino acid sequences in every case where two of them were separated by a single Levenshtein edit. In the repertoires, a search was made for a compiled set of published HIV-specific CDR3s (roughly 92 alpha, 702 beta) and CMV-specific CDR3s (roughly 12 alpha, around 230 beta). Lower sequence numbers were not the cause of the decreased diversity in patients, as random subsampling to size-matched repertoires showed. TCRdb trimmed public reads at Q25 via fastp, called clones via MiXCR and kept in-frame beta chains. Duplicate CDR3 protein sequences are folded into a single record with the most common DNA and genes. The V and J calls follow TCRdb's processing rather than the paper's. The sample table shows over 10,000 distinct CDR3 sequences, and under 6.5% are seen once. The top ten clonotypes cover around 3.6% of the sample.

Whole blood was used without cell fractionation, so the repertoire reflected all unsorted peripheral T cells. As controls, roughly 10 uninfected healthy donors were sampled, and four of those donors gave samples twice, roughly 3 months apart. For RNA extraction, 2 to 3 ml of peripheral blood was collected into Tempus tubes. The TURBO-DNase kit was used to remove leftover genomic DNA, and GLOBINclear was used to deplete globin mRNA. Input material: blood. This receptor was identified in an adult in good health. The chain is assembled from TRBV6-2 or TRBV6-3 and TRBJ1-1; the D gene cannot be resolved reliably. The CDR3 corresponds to CASCYVVNTEAFF. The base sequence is TGTGCCAGTTGTTATGTCGTGAACACTGAAGCTTTCTTT.